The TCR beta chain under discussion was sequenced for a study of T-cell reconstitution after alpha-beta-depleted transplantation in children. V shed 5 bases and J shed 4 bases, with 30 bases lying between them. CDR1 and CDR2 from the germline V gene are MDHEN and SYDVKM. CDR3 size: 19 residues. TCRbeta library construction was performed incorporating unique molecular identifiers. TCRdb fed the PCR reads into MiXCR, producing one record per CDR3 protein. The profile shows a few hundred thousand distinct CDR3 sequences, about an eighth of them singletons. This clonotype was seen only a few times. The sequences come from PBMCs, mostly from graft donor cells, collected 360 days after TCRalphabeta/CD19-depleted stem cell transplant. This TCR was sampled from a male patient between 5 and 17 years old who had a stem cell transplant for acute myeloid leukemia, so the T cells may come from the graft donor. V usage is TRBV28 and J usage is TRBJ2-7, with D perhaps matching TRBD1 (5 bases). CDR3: CASSPYVKRLGRQGYEQYF. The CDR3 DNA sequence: TGTGCCAGCAGTCCCTATGTAAAGAGGCTGGGGCGCCAAGGGTACGAGCAGTACTTC.